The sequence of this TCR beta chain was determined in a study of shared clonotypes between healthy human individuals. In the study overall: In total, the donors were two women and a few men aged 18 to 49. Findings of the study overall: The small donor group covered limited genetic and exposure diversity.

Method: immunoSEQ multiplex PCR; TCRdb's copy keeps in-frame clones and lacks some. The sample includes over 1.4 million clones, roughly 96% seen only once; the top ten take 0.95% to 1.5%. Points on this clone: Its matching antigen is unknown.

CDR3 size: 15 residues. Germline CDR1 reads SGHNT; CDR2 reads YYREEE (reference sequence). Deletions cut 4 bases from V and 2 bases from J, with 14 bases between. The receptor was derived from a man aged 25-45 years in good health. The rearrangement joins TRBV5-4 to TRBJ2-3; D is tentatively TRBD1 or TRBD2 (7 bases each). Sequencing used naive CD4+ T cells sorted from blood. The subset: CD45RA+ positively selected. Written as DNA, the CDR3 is TGTGCCAGCAGCCAGGGGGGGAAGCCCACAGATACGCAGTATTTT. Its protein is CASSQGGKPTDTQYF.